A single sample gave rise to the 8 T cell receptor beta chains below, sequenced in a study of cytotoxic CD8 clonotypes in ibrutinib-treated CLL (dated by TCRdb to 2020 to 2023). Libraries came from the immunoSEQ multiplex PCR assay. The clones in this table, taken by TCRdb from immuneACCESS, are in-frame only. Not every clone is retained; where verified, under half of the shortfall comes from an unresolved V gene, and the cause of the rest is unknown. The sample has about 300,000 clones on record, approximately 67% of them singletons. The ten largest clones capture 6.3% of the sample. Material: PBMCs, obtained after 36 months of ibrutinib treatment. These receptors all come from a human donor with chronic lymphocytic leukemia.

The genes are TRBV5-6 and TRBJ1-3; TRBD1 agrees at 11 bases. The CDR3 runs to 18 residues. With V trimmed by 3 bases and J by 0 bases, 8 bases remained unmatched. Germline assignment: CDR1 SGHDT and CDR2 YYEEEE. The CDR3 region has the DNA TGTGCCAGCAGCTGGGGACAGGGGGAATATGACTCTGGAAACACCATATATTTT. Translating it yields CASSWGQGEYDSGNTIYF.

The rearrangement uses TRBV7-6 and TRBJ2-7, with D unresolved. This CDR3 region has 21 residues. The germline CDR1 and CDR2 sequences are SGHVS and FNYEAQ. V was clipped by 3 bases and J by 2 bases, with 32 bases between them. This CDR3 is CASSFGPDLKAMSDKAYEQYF. The CDR3 DNA sequence: TGTGCCAGCAGCTTCGGACCCGACTTAAAGGCTATGAGTGACAAAGCCTACGAGCAGTACTTC.

This clone showed up just once. J is TRBJ2-3 and V is TRBV27; 13 bases are a match to TRBD2. This CDR3 region has 15 residues. V gave up 6 bases and J gave up 6 bases; unmatched junction bases: 6. Germline CDR1 is MNHEY and CDR2 is SMNVEV (reference sequence). This CDR3 is CASRQLAGGSDTQYF. CDR3 sequence (DNA): TGTGCCAGCAGACAACTAGCGGGAGGGTCGGATACGCAGTATTTT.

The chain recombines TRBV11-3 with TRBJ2-3, with TRBD2 matching 10 bases. The ends lost 5 bases at V and 2 bases at J; junction bases unmatched: 4. In germline, CDR1 is SGHNT, CDR2 YENEEA. CDR3 length: 15 amino acids. Written as DNA, the CDR3 is TGTGCCAGCAGCCCAGGGACTAGCGACACAGATACGCAGTATTTT. It codes for CASSPGTSDTDTQYF.

This clone turned up a few times. This chain links TRBV27 with TRBJ2-7; D is unclear. The germline V gene has CDR1 MNHEY and CDR2 SMNVEV (reference sequence). The CDR3 is made up of 15 amino acids. V was trimmed by 6 bases and J by 3 bases, leaving 18 bases between them. The CDR3 bases are TGTGCCAGCAGAAGATCCCCTCTTGGGGACTACGAGCAGTACTTC. Protein: CASRRSPLGDYEQYF.

V and J are TRBV2 and TRBJ1-2; tentatively, D is TRBD1 (5 bases). The V end lost 2 bases, the J end lost 4 bases, and 11 bases lay between the germline ends. Germline CDR1 SNHLY, CDR2 FYNNEI. The CDR3 length is 14 residues. This CDR3 is CASSENRRAYGYTF. CDR3 nucleotide sequence: TGTGCCAGCAGTGAAAACAGGCGGGCCTATGGCTACACCTTC.

The V and J genes are TRBV5-1 and TRBJ2-3; 10 bases are shared with TRBD2. The J segment lost 2 bases and the V segment lost 4 bases, leaving 10 bases of the junction unmatched. This CDR3 contains 17 residues. CDR1 is SGHRS and CDR2 is YFSETQ in the germline V gene. The CDR3 protein is CASSRDVAGGYTDTQYF. DNA of the CDR3: TGCGCCAGCAGCAGGGACGTAGCGGGGGGCTACACAGATACGCAGTATTTT.

A remark on this clone: This CDR3 is also generated by other DNA sequences in the sample. The chain carries TRBV6-5 and TRBJ1-4; D is undetermined. The V end lost 6 bases, the J end lost 0 bases, and 11 bases lay between the germline ends. This CDR3 region has 15 residues. The germline V gene has CDR1 MNHEY and CDR2 SVGAGI. The CDR3 protein is CASRRTGATNEKLFF. CDR3 nucleotide sequence: TGTGCCAGCAGACGGACGGGTGCAACTAATGAAAAACTGTTTTTT.